This entry lists 6 T cell receptor beta chains sequenced from one sample in a study of blood T cell repertoires in COVID-19. The protocol was immunoSEQ multiplex PCR, while the TCRdb copy is restricted to in-frame clones and leaves out a portion. This table has around 150,000 clones, approximately 85% appearing once. Sequencing was carried out using PBMCs or T cells enriched from blood (not recorded which). Receptors originate from a woman aged 45-65 years with acute COVID-19.

This rearrangement joins TRBV6-5 to TRBJ2-3; 9 positions agree with TRBD1. V lost 6 bases, J lost 1 base, and 2 bases stayed unmatched. This CDR3 is built from 14 residues. The germline V gene encodes CDR1 MNHEY and CDR2 SVGAGI. CDR3 DNA sequence: TGTGCCAGCAGACGGGACAGGGGCACAGATACGCAGTATTTT. It specifies CASRRDRGTDTQYF.

The chain is built from TRBV19 and TRBJ1-5; tentatively, D is TRBD1 (5 bases). Germline V gene lookup returns CDR1 LNHDA and CDR2 SQIVND (reference sequence). V lost 2 bases and J lost 4, with 9 bases in between. The length of the CDR3 is 14 residues. CDR3 residues: CASSINGGNQPQHF. The CDR3 region has the DNA TGTGCCAGTAGTATAAATGGGGGGAATCAGCCCCAGCATTTT.

The chain couples TRBV15 to TRBJ2-6; TRBD1 is a possible D gene (5 bases). The CDR3 sequence is 16 residues long. V was shortened by 0 bases and J by 1 base, with 7 bases between the two germline ends. CDR1 and CDR2 (germline): LNHNV, YYDKDF (reference sequence). The CDR3 sequence: CATSRDDSSGANVLTF. Here the CDR3 DNA reads TGTGCCACCAGCAGAGATGACAGTTCTGGGGCCAACGTCCTGACTTTC.

The V and J genes are TRBV9 and TRBJ1-3; TRBD1 is a possible D gene (6 bases). With 0 bases removed from V and 0 bases from J, the gap between germline ends came to 10 bases. There are 16 residues in the CDR3. CDR1 is SGDLS and CDR2 is YYNGEE in the germline V gene. CDR3 in amino acids: CASSVGTANSGNTIYF. The CDR3 bases are TGTGCCAGCAGCGTAGGGACAGCCAACTCTGGAAACACCATATATTTT. Full variable domain (remainder filled in from reference TRBV9 and TRBJ1-3): DSGVTQTPKHLITATGQRVTLRCSPRSGDLSVYWYQQSLDQGLQFLIQYYNGEERAKGNILERFSAQQFPDLHSELNLSSLELGDSALYFCASSVGTANSGNTIYFGEGSWLTVV.

The chain employs TRBV7-9 and TRBJ2-7; 10 positions match TRBD2. The CDR3 spans 15 residues. CDR1 and CDR2 (germline): SEHNR, FQNEAQ (reference sequence). V dropped 6 bases and J dropped 2; count of bases not matched to a gene: 7. The CDR3 DNA sequence: TGTGCCAGCAGTCCGAGCGGGAGGGCGACCTACGAGCAGTACTTC. Its protein is CASSPSGRATYEQYF.

This sequence joins TRBV4-2 and TRBJ2-3; TRBD2 agrees at 7 bases. The CDR3 covers 17 residues. Germline lookup yields CDR1 LGHNA and CDR2 YNFKEQ. Losses at the gene ends were 0 bases for V and 1 base for J; bases not matched to a gene: 7. DNA of the CDR3: TGTGCCAGCAGCCAAGATCGAGAGCGGGGACGCACAGATACGCAGTATTTT. Translating gives CASSQDRERGRTDTQYF.